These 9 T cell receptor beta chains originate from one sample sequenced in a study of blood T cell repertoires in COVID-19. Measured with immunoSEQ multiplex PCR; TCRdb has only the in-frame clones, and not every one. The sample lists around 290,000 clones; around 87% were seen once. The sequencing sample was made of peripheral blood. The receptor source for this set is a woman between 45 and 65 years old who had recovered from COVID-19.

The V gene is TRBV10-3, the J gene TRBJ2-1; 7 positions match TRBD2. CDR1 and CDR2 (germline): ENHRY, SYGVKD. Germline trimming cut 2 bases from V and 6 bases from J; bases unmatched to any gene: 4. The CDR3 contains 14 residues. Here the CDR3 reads CAISEGEGGNEQFF. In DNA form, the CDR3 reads TGTGCCATCAGTGAGGGGGAGGGTGGCAATGAGCAGTTCTTC.

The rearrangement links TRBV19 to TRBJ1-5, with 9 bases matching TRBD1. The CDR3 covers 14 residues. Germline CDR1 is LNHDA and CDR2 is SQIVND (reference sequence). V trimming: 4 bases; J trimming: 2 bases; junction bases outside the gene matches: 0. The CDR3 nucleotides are TGTGCCAGTAGTAGGACAGGGGGCAATCAGCCCCAGCATTTT. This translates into CASSRTGGNQPQHF.

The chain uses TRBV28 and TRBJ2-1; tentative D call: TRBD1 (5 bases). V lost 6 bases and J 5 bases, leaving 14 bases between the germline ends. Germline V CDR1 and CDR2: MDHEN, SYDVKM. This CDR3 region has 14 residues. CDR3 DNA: TGTGCCAGCAGAGACTTGCAGGGCGACAATGAGCAGTTCTTC. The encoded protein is CASRDLQGDNEQFF.

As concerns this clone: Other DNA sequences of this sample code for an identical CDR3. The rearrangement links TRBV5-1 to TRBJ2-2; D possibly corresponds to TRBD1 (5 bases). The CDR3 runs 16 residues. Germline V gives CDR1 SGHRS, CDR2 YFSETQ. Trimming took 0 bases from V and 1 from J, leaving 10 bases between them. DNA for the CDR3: TGCGCCAGCAGCTTGGCAGGGCAGCGGAACACCGGGGAGCTGTTTTTT. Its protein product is CASSLAGQRNTGELFF.

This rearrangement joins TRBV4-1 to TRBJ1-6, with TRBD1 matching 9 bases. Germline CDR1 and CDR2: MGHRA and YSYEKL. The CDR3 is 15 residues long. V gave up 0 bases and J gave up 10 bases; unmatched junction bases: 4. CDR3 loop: CASSQEGTGISPLHF. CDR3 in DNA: TGCGCCAGCAGCCAAGAAGGGACAGGGATATCACCCCTCCACTTT.

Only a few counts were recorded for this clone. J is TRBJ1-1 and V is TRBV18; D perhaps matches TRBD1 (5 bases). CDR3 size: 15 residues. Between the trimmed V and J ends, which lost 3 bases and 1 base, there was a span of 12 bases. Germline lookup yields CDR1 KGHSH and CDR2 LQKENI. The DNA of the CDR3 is TGTGCCAGCTCACCGGTAGGACATGCGAACACTGAAGCTTTCTTT. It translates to CASSPVGHANTEAFF.

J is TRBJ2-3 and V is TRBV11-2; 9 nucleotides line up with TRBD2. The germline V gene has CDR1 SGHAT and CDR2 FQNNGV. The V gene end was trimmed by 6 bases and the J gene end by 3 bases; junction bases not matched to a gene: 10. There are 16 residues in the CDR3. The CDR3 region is CASRTQAGGQTDTQYF. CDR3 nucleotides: TGTGCCAGCAGAACTCAAGCGGGGGGCCAGACAGATACGCAGTATTTT.

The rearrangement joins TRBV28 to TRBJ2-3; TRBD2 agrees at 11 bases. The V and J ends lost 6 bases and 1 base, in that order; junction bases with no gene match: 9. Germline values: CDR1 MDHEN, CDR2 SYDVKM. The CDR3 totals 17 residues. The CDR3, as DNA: TGTGCCAGCAGGGAATATATAGCGGGAGGGGGCACAGATACGCAGTATTTT. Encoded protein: CASREYIAGGGTDTQYF.

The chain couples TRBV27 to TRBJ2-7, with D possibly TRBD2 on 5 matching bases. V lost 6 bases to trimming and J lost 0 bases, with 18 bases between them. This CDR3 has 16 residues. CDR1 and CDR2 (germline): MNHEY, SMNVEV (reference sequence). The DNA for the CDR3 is TGTGCCAGCAGACCGGGGTTTGTCTCAGACTCCTACGAGCAGTACTTC. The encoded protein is CASRPGFVSDSYEQYF.